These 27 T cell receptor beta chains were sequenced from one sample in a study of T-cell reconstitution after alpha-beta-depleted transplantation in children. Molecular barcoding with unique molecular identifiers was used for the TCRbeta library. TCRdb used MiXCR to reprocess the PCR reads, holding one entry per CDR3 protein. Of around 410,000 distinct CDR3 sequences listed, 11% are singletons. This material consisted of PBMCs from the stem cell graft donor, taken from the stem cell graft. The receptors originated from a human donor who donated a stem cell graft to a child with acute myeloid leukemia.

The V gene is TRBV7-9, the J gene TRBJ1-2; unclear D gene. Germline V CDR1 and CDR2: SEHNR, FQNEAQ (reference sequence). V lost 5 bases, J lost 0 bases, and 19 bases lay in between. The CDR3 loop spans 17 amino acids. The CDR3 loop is CASSPRVPSQSNYGYTF. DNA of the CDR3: TGTGCCAGCAGCCCTAGAGTTCCGAGCCAATCTAACTATGGCTACACCTTC.

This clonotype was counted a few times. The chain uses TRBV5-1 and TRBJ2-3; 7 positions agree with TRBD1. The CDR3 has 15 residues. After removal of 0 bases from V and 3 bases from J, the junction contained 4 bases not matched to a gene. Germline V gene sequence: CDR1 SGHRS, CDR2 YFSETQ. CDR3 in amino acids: CASSLGKTGTDTQYF. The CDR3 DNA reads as TGCGCCAGCAGCTTGGGAAAGACAGGGACAGATACGCAGTATTTT.

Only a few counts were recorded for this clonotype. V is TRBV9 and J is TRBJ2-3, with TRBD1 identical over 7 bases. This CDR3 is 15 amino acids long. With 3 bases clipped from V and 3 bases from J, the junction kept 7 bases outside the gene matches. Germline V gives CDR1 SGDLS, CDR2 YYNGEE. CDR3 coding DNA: TGTGCCAGCAGCGCAGTGACAGGGAAAACAGATACGCAGTATTTT. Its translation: CASSAVTGKTDTQYF.

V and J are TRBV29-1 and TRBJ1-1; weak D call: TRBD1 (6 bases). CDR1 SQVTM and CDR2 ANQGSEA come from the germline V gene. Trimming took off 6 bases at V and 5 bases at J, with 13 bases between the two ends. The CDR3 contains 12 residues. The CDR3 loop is CSVEGGRTEAFF. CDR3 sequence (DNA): TGCAGCGTGGAGGGGGGGCGGACTGAAGCTTTCTTT.

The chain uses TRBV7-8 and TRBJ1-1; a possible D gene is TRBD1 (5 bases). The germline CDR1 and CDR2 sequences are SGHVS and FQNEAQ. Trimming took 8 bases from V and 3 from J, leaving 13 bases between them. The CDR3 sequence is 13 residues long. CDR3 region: CASLVGGDTEAFF. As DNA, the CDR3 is TGTGCCAGCTTGGTCGGGGGGGACACTGAAGCTTTCTTT.

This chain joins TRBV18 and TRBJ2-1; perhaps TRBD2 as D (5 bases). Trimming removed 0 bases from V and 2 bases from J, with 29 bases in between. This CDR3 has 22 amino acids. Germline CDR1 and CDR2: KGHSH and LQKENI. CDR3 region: CASSPPSNPRARLTVPYNEQFF. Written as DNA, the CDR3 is TGTGCCAGCTCACCACCATCCAACCCGAGGGCGAGGCTTACAGTCCCCTACAATGAGCAGTTCTTC.

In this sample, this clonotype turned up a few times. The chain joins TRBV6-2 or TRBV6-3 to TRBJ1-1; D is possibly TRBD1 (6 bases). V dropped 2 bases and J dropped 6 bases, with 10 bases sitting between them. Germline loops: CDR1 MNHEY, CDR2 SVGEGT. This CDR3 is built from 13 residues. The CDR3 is CASSYLGGAEAFF. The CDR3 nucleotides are TGTGCCAGCAGTTACCTCGGGGGCGCTGAAGCTTTCTTT.

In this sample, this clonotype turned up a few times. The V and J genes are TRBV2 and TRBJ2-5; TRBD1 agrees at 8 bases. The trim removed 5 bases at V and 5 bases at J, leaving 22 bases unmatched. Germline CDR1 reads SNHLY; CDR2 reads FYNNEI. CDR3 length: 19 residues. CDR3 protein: CASSTPRRDGQGKSETQYF. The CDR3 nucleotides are TGTGCCAGCAGTACCCCCCGGAGAGATGGACAGGGAAAATCGGAGACCCAGTACTTC.

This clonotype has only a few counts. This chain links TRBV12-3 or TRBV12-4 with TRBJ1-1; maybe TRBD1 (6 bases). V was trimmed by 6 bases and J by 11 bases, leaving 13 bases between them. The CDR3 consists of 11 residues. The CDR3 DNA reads TGTGCCAGCAGACTTACAGGGCTCGCTTTCTTT. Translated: CASRLTGLAFF.

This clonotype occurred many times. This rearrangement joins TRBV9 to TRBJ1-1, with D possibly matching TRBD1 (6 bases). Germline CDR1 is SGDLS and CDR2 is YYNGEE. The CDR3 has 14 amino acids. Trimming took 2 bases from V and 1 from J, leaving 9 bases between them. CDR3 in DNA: TGTGCCAGCAGCGTCCAGGGGACGAACACTGAAGCTTTCTTT. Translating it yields CASSVQGTNTEAFF. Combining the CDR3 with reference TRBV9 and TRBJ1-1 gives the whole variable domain DSGVTQTPKHLITATGQRVTLRCSPRSGDLSVYWYQQSLDQGLQFLIQYYNGEERAKGNILERFSAQQFPDLHSELNLSSLELGDSALYFCASSVQGTNTEAFFGQGTRLTVV.

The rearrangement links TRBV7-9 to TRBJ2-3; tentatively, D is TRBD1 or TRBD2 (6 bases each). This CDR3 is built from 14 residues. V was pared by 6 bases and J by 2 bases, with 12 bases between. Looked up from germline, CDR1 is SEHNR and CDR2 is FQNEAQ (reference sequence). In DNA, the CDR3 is TGTGCCAGCAGGATGGGGGGCTACACAGATACGCAGTATTTT. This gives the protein CASRMGGYTDTQYF.

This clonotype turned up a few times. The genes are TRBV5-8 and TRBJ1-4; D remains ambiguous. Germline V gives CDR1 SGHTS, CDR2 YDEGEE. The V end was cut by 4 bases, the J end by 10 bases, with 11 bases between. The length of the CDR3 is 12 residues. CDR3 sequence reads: CASSQERGKLFF. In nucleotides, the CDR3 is TGTGCCAGCAGCCAGGAGCGTGGAAAACTGTTTTTT. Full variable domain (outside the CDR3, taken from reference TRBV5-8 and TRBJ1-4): EAGVTQSPTHLIKTRGQQATLRCSPISGHTSVYWYQQALGLGLQFLLWYDEGEERNRGNFPPRFSGRQFPNYSSELNVNALELEDSALYLCASSQERGKLFFGSGTQLSVL.

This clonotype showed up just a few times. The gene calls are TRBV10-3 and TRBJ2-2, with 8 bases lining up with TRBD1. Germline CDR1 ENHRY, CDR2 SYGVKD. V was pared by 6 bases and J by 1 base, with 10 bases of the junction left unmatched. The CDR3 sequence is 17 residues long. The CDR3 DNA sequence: TGTGCCATCAGCCAAACCCAGGGGGCGGGGAACACCGGGGAGCTGTTTTTT. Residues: CAISQTQGAGNTGELFF.

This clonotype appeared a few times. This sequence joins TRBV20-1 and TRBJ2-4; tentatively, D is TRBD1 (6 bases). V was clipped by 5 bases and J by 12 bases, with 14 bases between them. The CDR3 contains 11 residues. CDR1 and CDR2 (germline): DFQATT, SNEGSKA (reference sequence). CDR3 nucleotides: TGCAGTGCTCACAGGGTTCACAGTCAGTACTTC. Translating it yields CSAHRVHSQYF.

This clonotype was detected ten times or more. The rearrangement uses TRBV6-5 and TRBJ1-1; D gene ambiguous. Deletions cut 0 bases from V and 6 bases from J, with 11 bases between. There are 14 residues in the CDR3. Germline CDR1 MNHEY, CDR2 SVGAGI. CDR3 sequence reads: CASSYSSGSPEAFF. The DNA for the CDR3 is TGTGCCAGCAGTTACTCGAGCGGGAGCCCTGAAGCTTTCTTT.

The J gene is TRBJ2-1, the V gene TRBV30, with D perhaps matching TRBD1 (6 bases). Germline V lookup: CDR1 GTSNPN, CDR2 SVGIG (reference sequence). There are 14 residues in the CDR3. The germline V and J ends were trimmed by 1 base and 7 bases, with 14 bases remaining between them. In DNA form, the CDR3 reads TGTGCCTGGAGTGCCGGGACAATAAGGAATGAGCAGTTCTTC. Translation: CAWSAGTIRNEQFF.

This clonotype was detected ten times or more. The CDR3 nucleotides are TGTGCCAGCAGTTACACCCAGGGTTTGGCTTTCTTT. It specifies CASSYTQGLAFF. The chain recombines TRBV6-6 with TRBJ1-1; the D gene is possibly TRBD1 (5 bases). CDR1 and CDR2 from the germline V gene are MNHNY and SVGAGI (reference sequence). Trimming cost V 2 bases and J 11 bases, with 12 bases left between them. This CDR3 spans 12 amino acids.

CDR3 DNA sequence: TGCGCCAGCAGCCAGGGCAGGGGCTACGAGCAGTACGTC. Its translation is CASSQGRGYEQYV. This chain joins TRBV5-1 and TRBJ2-7, with a possible D match to TRBD1 (6 bases). Trimming took 4 bases from V and 3 from J, leaving 11 bases between them. This CDR3 is 13 amino acids long. From germline, CDR1 is SGHRS and CDR2 YFSETQ.

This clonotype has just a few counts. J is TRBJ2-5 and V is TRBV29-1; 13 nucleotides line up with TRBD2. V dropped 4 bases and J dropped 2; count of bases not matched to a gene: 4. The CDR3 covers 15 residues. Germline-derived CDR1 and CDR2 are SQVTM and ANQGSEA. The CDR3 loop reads CSVARLAGGQETQYF. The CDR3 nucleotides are TGCAGCGTTGCGAGACTAGCGGGAGGACAAGAGACCCAGTACTTC. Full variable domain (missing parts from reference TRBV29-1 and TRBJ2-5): SAVISQKPSRDICQRGTSLTIQCQVDSQVTMMFWYRQQPGQSLTLIATANQGSEATYESGFVIDKFPISRPNLTFSTLTVSNMSPEDSSIYLCSVARLAGGQETQYFGPGTRLLVL.

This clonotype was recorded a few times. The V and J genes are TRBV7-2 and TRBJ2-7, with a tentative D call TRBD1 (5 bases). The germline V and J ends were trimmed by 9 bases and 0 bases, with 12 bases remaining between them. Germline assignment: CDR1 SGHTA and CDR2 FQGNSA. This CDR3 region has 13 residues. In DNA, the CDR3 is TGTGCCAGTGCCAGGGCCCCCTCCTACGAGCAGTACTTC. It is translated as CASARAPSYEQYF.

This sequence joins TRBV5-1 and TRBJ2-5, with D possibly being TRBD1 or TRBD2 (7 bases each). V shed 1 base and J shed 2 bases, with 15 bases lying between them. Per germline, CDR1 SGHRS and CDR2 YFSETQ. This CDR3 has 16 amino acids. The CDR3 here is CASSLSGGVGQETQYF. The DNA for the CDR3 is TGCGCCAGCAGCTTGTCAGGGGGGGTAGGTCAAGAGACCCAGTACTTC.

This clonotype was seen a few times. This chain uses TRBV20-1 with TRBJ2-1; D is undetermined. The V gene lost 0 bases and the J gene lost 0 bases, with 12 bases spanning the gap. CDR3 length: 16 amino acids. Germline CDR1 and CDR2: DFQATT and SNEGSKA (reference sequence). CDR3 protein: CSARDVDNDSYNEQFF. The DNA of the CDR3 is TGCAGTGCTAGAGATGTAGACAATGACTCCTACAATGAGCAGTTCTTC.

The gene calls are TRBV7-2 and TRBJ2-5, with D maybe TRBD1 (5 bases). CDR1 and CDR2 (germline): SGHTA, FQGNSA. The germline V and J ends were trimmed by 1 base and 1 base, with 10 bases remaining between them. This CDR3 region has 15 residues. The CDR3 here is CASSLVWGLQETQYF. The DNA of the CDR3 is TGTGCCAGCAGCTTAGTTTGGGGCCTCCAAGAGACCCAGTACTTC.

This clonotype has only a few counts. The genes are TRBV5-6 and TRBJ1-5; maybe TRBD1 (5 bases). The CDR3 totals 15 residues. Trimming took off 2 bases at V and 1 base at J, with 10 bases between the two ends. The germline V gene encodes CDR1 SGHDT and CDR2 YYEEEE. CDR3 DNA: TGTGCCAGCAGCTTCACACAGGACAGCAATCAGCCCCAGCATTTT. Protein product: CASSFTQDSNQPQHF.

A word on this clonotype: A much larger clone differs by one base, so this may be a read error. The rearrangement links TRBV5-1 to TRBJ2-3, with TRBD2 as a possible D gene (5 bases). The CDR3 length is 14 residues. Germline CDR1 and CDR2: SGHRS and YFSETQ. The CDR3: CASSFWASTDAQYF. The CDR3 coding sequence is TGCGCCAGCAGCTTCTGGGCTAGCACAGATGCGCAGTATTTT.

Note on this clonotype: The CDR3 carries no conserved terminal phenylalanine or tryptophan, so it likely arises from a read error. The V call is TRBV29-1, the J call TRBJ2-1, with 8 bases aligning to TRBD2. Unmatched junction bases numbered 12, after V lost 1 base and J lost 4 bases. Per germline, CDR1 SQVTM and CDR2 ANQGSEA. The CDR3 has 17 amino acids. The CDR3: CSVEGGGTSGRYNEQFL. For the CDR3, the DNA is TGCAGCGTTGAAGGGGGGGGAACTAGCGGAAGATACAATGAGCAGTTCCTC.

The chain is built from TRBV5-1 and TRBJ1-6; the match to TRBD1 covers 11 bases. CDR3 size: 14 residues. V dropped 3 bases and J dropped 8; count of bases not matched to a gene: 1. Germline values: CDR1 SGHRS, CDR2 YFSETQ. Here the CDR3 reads CASSWGQGDSPLHF. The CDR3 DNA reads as TGCGCCAGCAGCTGGGGACAGGGGGATTCACCCCTCCACTTT.